The rows below give T cell receptor beta chains drawn from one sample of a study of T cells after yellow fever vaccination. TCRdb itself ran the 5' RACE reads through MiXCR, one entry per CDR3 protein. The data contain some 390,000 distinct CDR3 sequences, under 20% of them singletons. Sequencing was performed on PBMCs, taken before the yellow fever booster vaccination. Every receptor here comes from a man between 18 and 35 years old who received the YFV17D yellow fever vaccine. CDR3s include the opening cysteine and the closing phenylalanine or tryptophan. A D gene is named only where the DNA matches it firmly. Size values are once, few and many counts, or a class for expanded clones, and some rows have none.

j_call v_call cdr3_length d_call clone_size cdr3_aa cdr3_nt
TRBJ1-2 TRBV20-1 14 - - CSATVGGKSYGYTF TGCAGTGCCACGGTGGGGGGGAAGAGCTATGGCTACACCTTC
TRBJ1-5 TRBV6-6 14 - - CASRYTGSNQPQHF TGTGCCAGCAGGTACACAGGGAGCAATCAGCCCCAGCATTTT
TRBJ2-5 TRBV7-2 16 - - CASSPWDRREQETQYF TGTGCCAGCAGCCCCTGGGACCGCAGAGAACAAGAGACCCAGTACTTC
TRBJ2-2 TRBV4-1 15 - - CASRGAGLGTGELFF TGCGCCAGCAGGGGGGCAGGGTTAGGCACCGGGGAGCTGTTTTTT
TRBJ1-2 TRBV28 14 TRBD1 - CASTHGTGEYGYTF TGTGCCAGCACCCATGGGACAGGGGAATATGGCTACACCTTC
TRBJ2-3 TRBV4-3 15 - few CASSQDGATADTQYF TGCGCCAGCAGCCAAGATGGGGCGACGGCGGATACGCAGTATTTT
TRBJ1-1 TRBV4-3 15 TRBD1 - CASRGTGRVRGEAFF TGCGCCAGCAGGGGGACAGGACGTGTGAGGGGTGAAGCTTTCTTT
TRBJ1-1 TRBV7-3 13 TRBD1 - CASSPGTGRGAFF TGTGCCAGCAGCCCTGGGACAGGGAGGGGAGCTTTCTTT
TRBJ2-2 TRBV6-5 14 - few CASSYSPGAGELFF TGTGCCAGCAGTTACTCACCAGGGGCCGGGGAGCTGTTTTTT
TRBJ1-5 TRBV12-3/TRBV12-4 15 TRBD1 few CASSFTGGVNQPQHF TGTGCCAGCAGTTTCACAGGGGGCGTCAATCAGCCCCAGCATTTT
TRBJ2-7 TRBV5-1 13 TRBD1 - CASSQRTGYEQYF TGCGCCAGCAGCCAACGGACAGGGTACGAGCAGTACTTC
TRBJ1-1 TRBV25-1 14 - - CASRSRGAGTEAFF TGTGCCAGCAGGTCCAGAGGGGCGGGCACTGAAGCTTTCTTT
TRBJ1-2 TRBV10-3 16 TRBD1 - CAISDTNRGRGYGYTF TGTGCCATCAGCGATACTAACAGGGGGCGAGGGTATGGCTACACCTTC
TRBJ2-1 TRBV30 12 - few CGTGRVNNEQFF TGTGGAACGGGGCGGGTCAACAATGAGCAGTTCTTC
TRBJ2-7 TRBV10-1 14 - few CASSDRGPPYEQYF TGCGCCAGCAGTGACCGGGGGCCGCCCTACGAGCAGTACTTC
TRBJ2-5 TRBV27 15 TRBD1 - CASSKRGQIQETQYF TGTGCCAGCAGTAAACGGGGACAGATCCAAGAGACCCAGTACTTC
TRBJ2-1 TRBV18 14 - - CASSFLGARDEQFF TGTGCCAGCTCATTCCTCGGGGCAAGGGATGAGCAGTTCTTC
TRBJ2-3 TRBV4-1 13 - - CASSQGQGGTQYF TGCGCCAGCAGCCAAGGTCAGGGGGGAACGCAGTATTTT
TRBJ2-3 TRBV7-9 15 TRBD2 - CASSSPVTSGNAQYF TGTGCCAGCAGCTCCCCAGTGACTAGCGGCAATGCGCAGTATTTT
TRBJ2-3 TRBV12-3/TRBV12-4 14 - - CASSFGRGSDTQYF TGTGCCAGCAGTTTTGGCCGGGGGTCAGATACGCAGTATTTT
TRBJ1-3 TRBV5-1 13 - - CASTAHSGNTIYF TGCGCCAGCACGGCCCACTCTGGAAACACCATATATTTT
TRBJ2-7 TRBV7-6 15 TRBD1 - CASSPGQASSYEQYF TGTGCCAGCAGCCCGGGACAGGCAAGCTCCTACGAGCAGTACTTC
TRBJ2-3 TRBV20-1 13 TRBD2 many CSASGGAIDTQYF TGCAGTGCTAGCGGGGGGGCGATAGATACGCAGTATTTT
TRBJ2-3 TRBV7-6 17 TRBD2 - CASSLGTSGGRLDTQYF TGTGCCAGCAGCTTGGGGACTAGCGGGGGGAGACTGGATACGCAGTATTTT
TRBJ2-7 TRBV4-1 16 TRBD2 - CASSQIIAGGSYEQYF TGCGCCAGCAGCCAGATAATTGCGGGGGGGAGCTACGAGCAGTACTTC
TRBJ2-5 TRBV11-1 12 - - CASSGRDPRQYF TGTGCCAGCAGCGGACGGGACCCACGCCAGTACTTC
TRBJ2-7 TRBV5-1 14 - few CASSPGPRNYEQYF TGCGCCAGCAGTCCAGGCCCCCGCAACTACGAGCAGTACTTC
TRBJ2-2 TRBV4-2 14 - - CASSQAKGGGELFF TGTGCCAGCAGCCAGGCCAAAGGGGGCGGGGAGCTGTTTTTT
TRBJ1-1 TRBV28 15 - - CASSFLGTLNTEAFF TGTGCCAGCAGTTTCTTAGGCACCTTGAACACTGAAGCTTTCTTT
TRBJ2-3 TRBV4-3 13 - - CASSQSRGDTQYF TGCGCCAGCAGCCAAAGTAGGGGGGATACGCAGTATTTT
TRBJ2-5 TRBV29-1 14 - - CSVECVAAQLTQYF TGCAGCGTTGAATGTGTAGCAGCGCAACTGACCCAGTACTTC
TRBJ2-7 TRBV20-1 16 TRBD2 - CSAREGFSGGPYEQYF TGCAGTGCTAGAGAGGGCTTTAGCGGGGGGCCCTACGAGCAGTACTTC
TRBJ1-1 TRBV4-1 17 TRBD1 - CASSPRDRDRGNTEAFF TGCGCCAGCAGCCCGAGGGACAGGGACAGGGGAAACACTGAAGCTTTCTTT
TRBJ1-1 TRBV20-1 9 TRBD1 - CSTGGKAFF TGCAGCACAGGGGGGAAGGCTTTCTTT
TRBJ1-5 TRBV19 15 - - CASSIVGDSNQPQHF TGTGCCAGTAGTATAGTTGGGGATAGCAATCAGCCCCAGCATTTT
TRBJ2-3 TRBV7-9 15 - - CASSLRSGWTDTQYF TGTGCCAGCAGCTTACGGAGCGGGTGGACAGATACGCAGTATTTT
TRBJ2-2 TRBV11-1 14 - few CASSYVGDTGELFF TGTGCCAGCAGCTATGTAGGGGACACCGGGGAGCTGTTTTTT
TRBJ2-3 TRBV5-1 14 - - CASFRGEVADTQYF TGCGCCAGCTTTAGGGGGGAAGTAGCAGATACGCAGTATTTT
TRBJ1-2 TRBV12-3/TRBV12-4 11 - - CASQSNYGYTF TGTGCCAGCCAGAGCAACTATGGCTACACCTTC
TRBJ2-3 TRBV20-1 16 - once CSASPARGSSTDTQYF TGCAGTGCTAGCCCAGCCCGCGGTTCTAGCACAGATACGCAGTATTTT
TRBJ1-1 TRBV6-5 8 - many CASRKAFF TGTGCCAGCAGGAAAGCTTTCTTT
TRBJ1-1 TRBV27 13 - - CASSLSSTTEAFF TGTGCCAGCAGTTTATCGTCGACCACTGAAGCTTTCTTT
TRBJ1-1 TRBV20-1 12 - - CSAYSGGTEAFF TGCAGTGCCTACTCGGGGGGCACTGAAGCTTTCTTT
TRBJ2-5 TRBV6-5 13 - - CASSYYGGETQYF TGTGCCAGCAGTTACTACGGGGGTGAGACCCAGTACTTC
TRBJ2-2 TRBV9 16 - - CASSVGVAGGPGELFF TGTGCCAGCAGCGTAGGAGTAGCCGGGGGGCCCGGGGAGCTGTTTTTT
TRBJ2-1 TRBV12-3/TRBV12-4 15 TRBD2 few CASSLSSGGNNEQFF TGTGCCAGCAGTTTATCTAGCGGGGGGAACAATGAGCAGTTCTTC
TRBJ1-1 TRBV20-1 12 - few CSARGGGTEAFF TGCAGTGCTAGGGGCGGTGGAACTGAAGCTTTCTTT
TRBJ2-4 TRBV2 14 - - CASSSGGEGNIQYF TGTGCCAGCAGTTCAGGGGGGGAGGGAAACATTCAGTACTTC
TRBJ1-2 TRBV6-6 13 - few CASPADWGGGYTF TGTGCCAGCCCGGCCGACTGGGGTGGTGGCTACACCTTC
TRBJ2-5 TRBV10-1 15 - few CASSESIGGLETQYF TGCGCCAGCAGTGAGTCGATCGGGGGGCTGGAGACCCAGTACTTC
TRBJ2-5 TRBV28 15 - - CASSFGRSYRETQYF TGTGCCAGCAGTTTCGGCAGAAGCTATCGAGAGACCCAGTACTTC
TRBJ2-1 TRBV5-5 17 TRBD2 few CASSSVPGTRGYNEQFF TGTGCCAGCAGCTCTGTCCCCGGGACTAGGGGCTACAATGAGCAGTTCTTC
TRBJ2-1 TRBV10-3 14 - - CAISESNGSHEQFF TGTGCCATCAGTGAGTCGAACGGGTCCCATGAGCAGTTCTTC
TRBJ1-4 TRBV15 14 - few CATEHRATNEKLFF TGTGCCACGGAACATCGTGCAACTAATGAAAAACTGTTTTTT